This T cell receptor beta chain stems from a study of blood T cell repertoires in COVID-19. Deletions cut 1 base from V and 7 bases from J, with 10 bases between. The CDR3 extends over 13 amino acids. Per the original data handling: Amplifying reference gene primers gave estimates of nucleated cell counts. TCRdb keeps only in-frame clones here, not all; method: immunoSEQ multiplex PCR. That table furnishes V, J and clone size, whereas the DNA furnished D and trimming. The table includes a few hundred thousand clones, 82% detected once. The sequencing input was peripheral blood. The gene calls are TRBV12-3 or TRBV12-4 and TRBJ1-2; possibly TRBD1 for D (6 bases). The receptor's source is a woman at least 80 years old with acute or convalescent COVID-19. The CDR3 coding sequence is TGTGCCAGCAGTTTAGGGGGGCGCGGTGGCTACACCTTC. Translated, it gives CASSLGGRGGYTF.